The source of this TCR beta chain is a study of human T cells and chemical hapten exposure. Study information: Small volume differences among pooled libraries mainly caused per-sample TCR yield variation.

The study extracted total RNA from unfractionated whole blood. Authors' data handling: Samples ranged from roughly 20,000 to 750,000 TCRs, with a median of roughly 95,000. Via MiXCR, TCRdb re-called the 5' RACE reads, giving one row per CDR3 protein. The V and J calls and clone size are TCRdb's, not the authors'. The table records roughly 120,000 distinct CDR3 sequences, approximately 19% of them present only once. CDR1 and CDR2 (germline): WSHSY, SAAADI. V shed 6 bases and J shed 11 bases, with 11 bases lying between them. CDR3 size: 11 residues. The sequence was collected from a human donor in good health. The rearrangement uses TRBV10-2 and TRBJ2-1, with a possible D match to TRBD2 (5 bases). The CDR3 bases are TGCGCCAGCAGCTCCACGGGAAAGCAGTTCTTC. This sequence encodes CASSSTGKQFF.